This is a list of T cell receptor beta chains from one sample in a study of shared clonotypes between healthy human individuals. Using immunoSEQ multiplex PCR, the repertoire was profiled, and TCRdb retains in-frame clones only, with some absent. The table shows 1,500,000 or so clones, with 95% to 97% occurring only once. Source material: naive CD4+ T cells sorted from blood. The receptors derive from a man younger than 40 in good health. The CDR3 runs from the conserved cysteine through the conserved F or W. The D gene is left open where the match is weak. Rows may omit the clone size; those that give it use once, few, many or a size class.

TRBJ1-5 - - TRBV18 TGTGCCAGCTCACCGGAGAGGGGCAATCAGCCCCAGCATTTT CASSPERGNQPQHF
TRBJ2-7 - - TRBV19 TGTGCCAGTAGTATAAGAGGGATTCGGGCATCCTACGAGCAGTACTTC CASSIRGIRASYEQYF
TRBJ1-1 - - TRBV5-1 TGCGCCAGCAGTTTGGGGGGGAACACTGAAGCTTTCTTT CASSLGGNTEAFF
TRBJ2-7 - TRBD1 TRBV6-1 TGTGCCAGCAGATCGTCCGGGACAGGGCCACAGTACTTC CASRSSGTGPQYF
TRBJ2-7 - TRBD2 TRBV5-5 TGTGCCAGCAGCTTAGGACTAGGTCTGAATGAGCAGTACTTC CASSLGLGLNEQYF
TRBJ2-1 - - TRBV30 TGTGCCTGGAGTGCCGTTATAAGTGAGCAGTTCTTC CAWSAVISEQFF
TRBJ2-5 once - TRBV7-9 TGTGCCAGCAGCCCGAGGGGGGTGGAGACCCAGTACTTC CASSPRGVETQYF
TRBJ2-3 - - TRBV10-1 TGCGCCAGCTCGAAACAGGGAGAAGATACGCAGTATTTT CASSKQGEDTQYF
TRBJ1-3 - - TRBV27 TGTGCCAGCAGTTACACCAGGGTCTCTGGAAACACCATATATTTT CASSYTRVSGNTIYF
TRBJ1-2 - - TRBV14 TGTGCCAGCAGCCAAGATCAGGCTCGTAACTATGGCTACACCTTC CASSQDQARNYGYTF
TRBJ1-4 - TRBD1 TRBV27 TGTGCCAGCAGTTCCCGAACTACATGGACAGGTGGTGAAAAACTGTTTTTT CASSSRTTWTGGEKLFF
TRBJ2-7 - - TRBV5-1 TGCGCCAGCAGCTTGGTTGGTTACGAGCAGTACTTC CASSLVGYEQYF
TRBJ1-2 - - TRBV4-2 TGTGCCAGCAGCCTGGGCAGGGAGCTAGATCGGAACTATGGCTACACCTTC CASSLGRELDRNYGYTF
TRBJ1-2 - TRBD1 TRBV28 TGTGCCAGCAGCTCTGGACAGGGGGACTATGGCTACACCTTC CASSSGQGDYGYTF
TRBJ2-7 - TRBD2 TRBV2 TGTGCCAGCGTGGGGGGGACTAGCGGCTACGAGCAGTACTTC CASVGGTSGYEQYF
TRBJ2-1 - - TRBV10-2 TGCGCCAGCAGTGTGCTGTCTGGTGAGCAGTTCTTC CASSVLSGEQFF
TRBJ1-5 - - TRBV2 TGTGCCAGCAGTTTGGCCCCCCAAGGCTTAGGGCCCCAGCATTTT CASSLAPQGLGPQHF
TRBJ2-3 once - TRBV9 TGTGCCAGCAGCGTCTCACCCGATAGCACAGATACGCAGTATTTT CASSVSPDSTDTQYF
TRBJ1-3 - TRBD1 TRBV5-4 TGTGCCAGCAGCCGGGACAGCTCTGGAAACACCATATATTTT CASSRDSSGNTIYF
TRBJ1-5 - - TRBV27 TGTGCCAGCAGTTCGGAGTCGCGCCAGGGGAGGCATCAGCCCCAGCATTTT CASSSESRQGRHQPQHF
TRBJ2-1 - - TRBV7-2 TGTGCCAGCAGCTTACTGGGGGGCGTCCCCTACAATGAGCAGTTCTTC CASSLLGGVPYNEQFF
TRBJ2-3 - - TRBV29-1 TGCAGCGTTTCTTGGGAGAACCCAGATACGCAGTATTTT CSVSWENPDTQYF
TRBJ1-1 - TRBD1 TRBV28 TGTGCCAGCAGCCCAACGGACAGGAGGGTTACTGAAGCTTTCTTT CASSPTDRRVTEAFF
TRBJ1-3 - - TRBV5-1 TGCGCCAGCAGCCTTACCGGGACAAACTCTGGAAACACCATATATTTT CASSLTGTNSGNTIYF
TRBJ2-7 - - TRBV5-1 TGCGCCAGCAGCTCTCGCCCGGTGGGCTCCATATACGAGCAGTACTTC CASSSRPVGSIYEQYF
TRBJ2-1 - TRBD2 TRBV18 TGTGCCAGCTCAGAAGGGACTAGCGGGAGCAATGAGCAGTTCTTC CASSEGTSGSNEQFF
TRBJ2-1 once TRBD2 TRBV7-2 TGTGCCAGCAGCTTAGCGCTCCTTGCGGGAGAAAATCGGTTCTTC CASSLALLAGENRFF
TRBJ1-2 - TRBD1 TRBV5-1 TGCGCCAGCAGCCCGGGGACAGCTAACTATGGCTACACCTTC CASSPGTANYGYTF
TRBJ2-7 - - TRBV18 TGTGCCAGCTCTGGTACTCCGGGAGCGTCCTACGAGCAGTACTTC CASSGTPGASYEQYF
TRBJ1-4 - - TRBV19 TGTGCCAGTAGTATAGTCGGTGGAACTAATGAAAAACTGTTTTTT CASSIVGGTNEKLFF
TRBJ1-1 few TRBD1 TRBV18 TGTGCCAGCTCACCACAGGGGGCGAACACTGAAGCTTTCTTT CASSPQGANTEAFF
TRBJ1-5 - - TRBV6-6 TGTGCCAGCAGTTACTCGTGGGTGGGCCAGCCCCAGCATTTT CASSYSWVGQPQHF
TRBJ2-6 - - TRBV25-1 TGTGCCAGCAGTACTCCCTCTGGGGCCAACGTCCTGACTTTC CASSTPSGANVLTF